This T cell receptor beta chain was captured by sequencing in a study of blood T cell repertoires in COVID-19. For the study at large: Researchers got acute and convalescent COVID-19 samples from the United States, Italy and Spain. T cells, B-cell-depleted T cells, or PBMCs provided the cDNA or gDNA that served as material.

Authors' data handling: Reference gene primer amplification gave nucleated cell count estimates. TCRdb's copy holds only in-frame clones and misses some; the assay was immunoSEQ multiplex PCR. V, J and clone size reflect that table, while D and trimming were determined from the DNA. The sample has about 110,000 clones, just over 70% seen once. V was pared by 6 bases and J by 2 bases, with 12 bases between. Germline CDR1 MDHEN, CDR2 SYDVKM. CDR3 size: 14 residues. The receptor was isolated from a woman between 35 and 50 years old with acute or convalescent COVID-19. The chain uses TRBV28 and TRBJ2-3, with a tentative D call TRBD2 (6 bases). What was sequenced was peripheral blood. In DNA form, the CDR3 reads TGTGCCAGCAGGCTCGGACTAACCACAGATACGCAGTATTTT. It specifies CASRLGLTTDTQYF.